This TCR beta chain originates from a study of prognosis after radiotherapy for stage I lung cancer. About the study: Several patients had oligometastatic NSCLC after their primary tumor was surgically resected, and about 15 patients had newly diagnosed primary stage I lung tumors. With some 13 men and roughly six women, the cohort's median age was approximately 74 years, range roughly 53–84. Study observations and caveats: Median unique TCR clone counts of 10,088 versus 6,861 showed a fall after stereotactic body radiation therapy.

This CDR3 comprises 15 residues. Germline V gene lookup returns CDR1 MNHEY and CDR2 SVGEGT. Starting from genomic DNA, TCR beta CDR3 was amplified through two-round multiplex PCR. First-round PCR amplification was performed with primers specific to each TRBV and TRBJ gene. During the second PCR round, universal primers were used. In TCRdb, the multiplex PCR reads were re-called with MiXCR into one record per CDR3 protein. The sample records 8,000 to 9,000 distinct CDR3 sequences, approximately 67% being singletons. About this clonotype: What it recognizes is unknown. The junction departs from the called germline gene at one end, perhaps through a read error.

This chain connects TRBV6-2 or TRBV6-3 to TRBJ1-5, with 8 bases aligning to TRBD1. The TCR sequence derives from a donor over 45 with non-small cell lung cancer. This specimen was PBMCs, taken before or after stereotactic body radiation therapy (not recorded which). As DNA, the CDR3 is TGTGCCAGCAGTATATGGACAGGGTACCATCAGCCCCGGCATTTT. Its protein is CASSIWTGYHQPRHF.